One and the same sample provided the 13 T cell receptor beta chains below, sequenced in a study of cytomegalovirus exposure and HLA in healthy donors. PCR employed 60 Vbeta and 13 Jbeta primers. Profiled with immunoSEQ multiplex PCR; TCRdb holds only in-frame clones, not every one. The sample has about 160,000 clones; almost 80% are singletons. The sample comprised PBMCs. The receptors were gathered from a woman aged 50 to 60 in good health and CMV-seronegative.

This clone was picked up a small number of times. The chain is built from TRBV5-1 and TRBJ1-5; possible D gene TRBD1, 5 bases. This CDR3 has 15 residues. Germline values: CDR1 SGHRS, CDR2 YFSETQ. With 0 bases removed from V and 0 bases from J, the gap between germline ends came to 7 bases. Written as DNA, the CDR3 is TGCGCCAGCAGCTTGGAGGGGAATAGCAATCAGCCCCAGCATTTT. This gives the protein CASSLEGNSNQPQHF.

V gene TRBV28 combines with J gene TRBJ2-7, with 7 bases lining up with TRBD2. Germline loops: CDR1 MDHEN, CDR2 SYDVKM. V was pared by 10 bases and J by 6 bases, with 12 bases of the junction left unmatched. This CDR3 region has 13 residues. The CDR3 DNA reads TGTGCCACCACCGGGACTATATTATCCGAGCAGTACTTC. This codes for CATTGTILSEQYF.

V and J are TRBV6-5 and TRBJ1-1; weak D call: TRBD1 (6 bases). Germline lookup yields CDR1 MNHEY and CDR2 SVGAGI. The ends were cut back, 2 bases at V and 1 base at J, with 11 bases in the middle. The CDR3 totals 15 residues. CDR3 sequence: CASSYGSRGNTEAFF. In DNA form, the CDR3 reads TGTGCCAGCAGTTACGGTAGCAGGGGGAACACTGAAGCTTTCTTT.

V gene TRBV19 combines with J gene TRBJ2-7; 9 bases fit TRBD1. V lost 4 bases to trimming and J lost 6 bases; unmatched junction nucleotides: 10. CDR1 is LNHDA, CDR2 SQIVND, per germline (reference sequence). The CDR3 spans 15 residues. The CDR3 DNA reads as TGTGCCAGTAGTACCTTGGACAGGGGAGGTCGCGAGCAGTACTTC. Translating gives CASSTLDRGGREQYF.

This chain joins TRBV29-1 and TRBJ2-4; weak D call: TRBD1 (6 bases). The V end was cut by 4 bases, the J end by 14 bases, with 15 bases between. Germline V gene data show CDR1 as SQVTM and CDR2 as ANQGSEA. The CDR3 spans 11 residues. The CDR3 loop reads CSVGAQGSEYF. CDR3 coding DNA: TGCAGCGTTGGGGCTCAGGGGTCGGAGTACTTC.

The CDR3 loop is CASSLVTGSETQYF. The CDR3 nucleotides read TGTGCCAGCAGCTTAGTTACGGGGTCAGAGACCCAGTACTTC. The chain employs TRBV7-9 and TRBJ2-5, with a possible D match to TRBD2 (5 bases). CDR1 and CDR2 from the germline V gene are SEHNR and FQNEAQ (reference sequence). The CDR3 totals 14 residues. V was shortened by 1 base and J by 4 bases, with 10 bases between the two germline ends.

The chain recombines TRBV5-6 with TRBJ2-1, with 8 bases identical to TRBD2. Germline V gives CDR1 SGHDT, CDR2 YYEEEE. The V segment lost 0 bases and the J segment 6 bases; nucleotides outside the gene matches: 5. This CDR3 is built from 15 residues. The chain's CDR3 is CASSLAGSGTNEQFF. In DNA form, the CDR3 reads TGTGCCAGCAGCTTGGCGGGTAGCGGGACCAATGAGCAGTTCTTC.

The genes are TRBV5-1 and TRBJ2-4; possibly TRBD2 for D (5 bases). Trimming took 1 base from V and 0 from J, leaving 11 bases between them. Germline CDR1 SGHRS, CDR2 YFSETQ. This CDR3 spans 16 amino acids. The CDR3 spells CASSLSGSIAKNIQYF. CDR3 bases: TGCGCCAGCAGCTTGAGCGGCTCCATAGCCAAAAACATTCAGTACTTC.

The rearrangement uses TRBV11-2 and TRBJ1-4, with D perhaps matching TRBD1 (6 bases). In germline, CDR1 is SGHAT, CDR2 FQNNGV. The ends were cut back, 1 base at V and 16 bases at J, with 16 bases in the middle. The CDR3 has 13 residues. In nucleotides, the CDR3 is TGTGCCAGCAGCTTAGGCGGGGGGGACAAGGGGTTTTTT. Encoded protein: CASSLGGGDKGFF. Full variable domain (outside the CDR3, taken from reference TRBV11-2 and TRBJ1-4): EAGVAQSPRYKIIEKRQSVAFWCNPISGHATLYWYQQILGQGPKLLIQFQNNGVVDDSQLPKDRFSAERLKGVDSTLKIQPAKLEDSAVYLCASSLGGGDKGFFGSGTQLSVL.

The chain recombines TRBV5-1 with TRBJ1-1; D call uncertain. This CDR3 is 14 amino acids long. V lost 2 bases and J lost 2, with 10 bases in between. Germline V gene data show CDR1 as SGHRS and CDR2 as YFSETQ. CDR3 DNA sequence: TGCGCCAGCAGCTTAATTCAGATAAACACTGAAGCTTTCTTT. It encodes CASSLIQINTEAFF.

This clone was seen only once. The chain recombines TRBV27 with TRBJ2-7; TRBD2 matches 7 bases. The V segment lost 7 bases and the J segment 0 bases; nucleotides outside the gene matches: 6. Germline assignment: CDR1 MNHEY and CDR2 SMNVEV (reference sequence). CDR3 length: 14 amino acids. CDR3 bases: TGTGCCAGCACTCGCGGGGGTGGCTCCTACGAGCAGTACTTC. It yields the protein CASTRGGGSYEQYF.

The CDR3 nucleotides are TGTGCCAGTAGTAAAAACACGCCGGGACAGGGCTCCTACGAGCAGTACTTC. Encoded protein: CASSKNTPGQGSYEQYF. The V gene is TRBV19, the J gene TRBJ2-7; TRBD1 matches 9 bases. The V segment lost 4 bases and the J segment 0 bases; nucleotides outside the gene matches: 10. Germline CDR1 is LNHDA and CDR2 is SQIVND (reference sequence). The CDR3 covers 17 residues.

Worth noting for this clone: This same CDR3 is encoded by further DNA sequences in the sample. V and J are TRBV12-5 and TRBJ2-2; D unresolved. CDR3 length: 12 residues. V gave up 6 bases and J gave up 2 bases, with 4 bases separating them. Germline CDR1 is LGHNT and CDR2 is FRNRAP. The CDR3 DNA reads TGTGCTAGTGGCTTAAACACCGGGGAGCTGTTTTTT. This gives the protein CASGLNTGELFF.